The rows below give T cell receptor beta chains drawn from one sample of a study of beta chain features in type 1 diabetes. TCRdb keeps only in-frame clones here, not all; method: immunoSEQ multiplex PCR. The top ten clones hold 0.44% of a sample with almost 350,000 clones, less than 9.5% of them seen once. The source material was central memory CD4+ T cells from blood. The receptors were gathered from a young woman in good health. The CDR3 runs from the conserved cysteine through the conserved F or W. The order of the fields is V gene, clone size, D gene, J gene, CDR3 DNA, CDR3 protein. A D gene is named only where the DNA matches it firmly. Size is stated for part of the rows, as once, few or many counts, or as a class when the clone is expanded.

V: TRBV5-5
size: few
D: -
J: TRBJ2-7
DNA: TGTGCCAGCAGCTCGGCGTCGGGGACCTACGAGCAGTACTTC
CDR3: CASSSASGTYEQYF

V: TRBV6-5
size: -
D: -
J: TRBJ1-2
DNA: TGTGCCAGCAGTTTTCAGGGAGGCCCGACAAACTATGGCTACACCTTC
CDR3: CASSFQGGPTNYGYTF

V: TRBV14
size: many
D: -
J: TRBJ1-2
DNA: TGTGCCAGCAGCCGGACAGCTAACTATGGCTACACCTTC
CDR3: CASSRTANYGYTF

V: TRBV19
size: -
D: -
J: TRBJ2-1
DNA: TGTGCCAGTAGTATTGGTCTCCTAGGCAGCGGAGACAATGAGCAGTTCTTC
CDR3: CASSIGLLGSGDNEQFF

V: TRBV5-1
size: -
D: -
J: TRBJ2-1
DNA: TGCGCCAGCAGCTTGGGCCCAGTAAGCTCCTACAATGAGCAGTTCTTC
CDR3: CASSLGPVSSYNEQFF

V: TRBV11-2
size: -
D: TRBD2
J: TRBJ2-7
DNA: TGTGCCAGCAGCTTACTGCGGGGGGGCGAGCAGTACTTC
CDR3: CASSLLRGGEQYF

V: TRBV18
size: few
D: TRBD1
J: TRBJ1-1
DNA: TGTGCCAGCTCACCACAGGGGGCTCTGAACACTGAAGCTTTCTTT
CDR3: CASSPQGALNTEAFF

V: TRBV6-5
size: -
D: -
J: TRBJ1-2
DNA: TGTGCCAGCAGTCGAACCTATGGCTACACCTTC
CDR3: CASSRTYGYTF

V: TRBV19
size: few
D: -
J: TRBJ2-7
DNA: TGTGCCAGTAGTATGCGACGGGAGAGCTCCTACGAGCAGTACTTC
CDR3: CASSMRRESSYEQYF

V: TRBV5-1
size: -
D: TRBD1
J: TRBJ1-2
DNA: TGCGCCAGCAGCTTAAACTCAGGGGGCGCGGGCTATGGCTACACCTTC
CDR3: CASSLNSGGAGYGYTF

V: TRBV4-1
size: few
D: TRBD2
J: TRBJ2-7
DNA: TGCGCCAGCAGCCACCTCACTAGCGGAAACTACGAGCAGTACTTC
CDR3: CASSHLTSGNYEQYF

V: TRBV25-1
size: few
D: TRBD1
J: TRBJ2-2
DNA: TGTGCCAGCAGTGGGGCCGGGACAGTCAACACCGGGGAGCTGTTTTTT
CDR3: CASSGAGTVNTGELFF

V: TRBV2
size: -
D: -
J: TRBJ2-7
DNA: TGTGCCAGCAGGGGCTTTCGGGGACCCGACGAGCAGTACTTC
CDR3: CASRGFRGPDEQYF

V: TRBV28
size: many
D: -
J: TRBJ1-5
DNA: TGTGCCAGCAGTCCCGGGGGGAGGAGGAATCAGCCCCAGCATTTT
CDR3: CASSPGGRRNQPQHF

V: TRBV20-1
size: -
D: -
J: TRBJ1-5
DNA: TGCAGTGTAGCACTGGGATCTCAGCATTTT
CDR3: CSVALGSQHF

V: TRBV15
size: -
D: TRBD2
J: TRBJ2-1
DNA: TGTGCCACCACCGCCCACGGGGGGAAGTCCTACAATGAGCAGTTCTTC
CDR3: CATTAHGGKSYNEQFF

V: TRBV11-2
size: -
D: -
J: TRBJ2-2
DNA: TGTGCCAGCAGCTTAGCAGGTTTCTCTGGGGAGCTGTTTTTT
CDR3: CASSLAGFSGELFF

V: TRBV7-2
size: -
D: -
J: TRBJ2-5
DNA: TGTGCCAGCAGCTTACTAGCGATTGCACAAGAGACCCAGTACTTC
CDR3: CASSLLAIAQETQYF

V: TRBV7-2
size: -
D: -
J: TRBJ2-5
DNA: TGTGCCAGCAGCTTATGGCAGGGAGAGACCCAGTACTTC
CDR3: CASSLWQGETQYF

V: TRBV2
size: few
D: -
J: TRBJ2-7
DNA: TGTGCCAGTCGAGACTTAGCGGCCTACGAGCAGTACTTC
CDR3: CASRDLAAYEQYF

V: TRBV7-9
size: -
D: TRBD2
J: TRBJ2-3
DNA: TGTGCCAGCAGCACAACGGGACTACTAGCGGCGTTT
CDR3: CASSTTGLLAAF

V: TRBV7-2
size: -
D: TRBD2
J: TRBJ2-5
DNA: TGTGCCAGCAGCTCCCCGGGACTAGCGGGTAGTACCCAGTACTTC
CDR3: CASSSPGLAGSTQYF

V: TRBV2
size: -
D: TRBD1
J: TRBJ2-1
DNA: TGTGCCAGCAGTGAATGGGGGACAGGCGCGCCGAATGAGCAGTTCTTC
CDR3: CASSEWGTGAPNEQFF

V: TRBV7-2
size: few
D: -
J: TRBJ2-5
DNA: TGTGCCAGCAGCTTTTCAGACAGGGAGACCCAGTACTTC
CDR3: CASSFSDRETQYF

V: TRBV6-5
size: -
D: TRBD2
J: TRBJ2-7
DNA: TGTGCCAGCAGTTACCGGACTAGCGGAGCCTACGAGCAGTACTTC
CDR3: CASSYRTSGAYEQYF

V: TRBV6-5
size: -
D: -
J: TRBJ2-1
DNA: TGTGCCAGCAGTTACCATTTTACCCCGTCCAACAATGAGCAGTTCTTC
CDR3: CASSYHFTPSNNEQFF

V: TRBV9
size: few
D: -
J: TRBJ1-3
DNA: TGTGCCAGCAGCGCTCAGGGAGAGACAGTCTCTGGAAACACCATATATTTT
CDR3: CASSAQGETVSGNTIYF

V: TRBV7-3
size: -
D: TRBD1
J: TRBJ2-6
DNA: TGTGCCAGCAGCCTAACCGGGACAGGGTTTGGTGGGGCCAACGTCCTGACTTTC
CDR3: CASSLTGTGFGGANVLTF

V: TRBV27
size: -
D: -
J: TRBJ2-3
DNA: TGTGCCAGCAAGGTGGGGAGCACAGATACGCAGTATTTT
CDR3: CASKVGSTDTQYF

V: TRBV9
size: -
D: TRBD2
J: TRBJ2-5
DNA: TGTGCCAGCAGCCCATCAACTAGCGCCTCAACCCAGTACTTC
CDR3: CASSPSTSASTQYF

V: TRBV6-7
size: few
D: -
J: TRBJ2-3
DNA: TGTGCCAGCAGTTACTTCGACAGGAGGGTGGATACGCAGTATTTT
CDR3: CASSYFDRRVDTQYF

V: TRBV19
size: many
D: -
J: TRBJ2-5
DNA: TGTGCCAGTAGTAATGACCTCTCCGTCCAGTACTTC
CDR3: CASSNDLSVQYF

V: TRBV18
size: -
D: -
J: TRBJ2-7
DNA: TGTGCCAGCTCACGTCGTACTAGTACTTTACTTGAGCAGTACTTC
CDR3: CASSRRTSTLLEQYF

V: TRBV6-1
size: -
D: -
J: TRBJ2-3
DNA: TGTGCCATCCTGGCGGATACGCAGTATTTT
CDR3: CAILADTQYF

V: TRBV10-3
size: -
D: TRBD1
J: TRBJ1-2
DNA: TGTGCCATCGGTGGTTACAGGGGGGGAGACGGCTACACCTTC
CDR3: CAIGGYRGGDGYTF

V: TRBV15
size: many
D: TRBD1
J: TRBJ2-6
DNA: TGTGCCACCAGGACAGGGACAACCTCTGGGGCCAACGTCCTGACTTTC
CDR3: CATRTGTTSGANVLTF

V: TRBV29-1
size: few
D: TRBD2
J: TRBJ2-1
DNA: TGCAGCGCACTAGCGGGAATATACAATGAGCAGTTCTTC
CDR3: CSALAGIYNEQFF